This T cell receptor beta chain was found in a study of blood T cell repertoires in COVID-19. The overall study: Samples came from the United States, Italy and Spain, spanning acute and convalescent COVID-19. The analysed material was cDNA or gDNA that came from T cells, B-cell-depleted T cells, or PBMCs.

Looked up from germline, CDR1 is KGHDR and CDR2 is SFDVKD. J lost 2 bases, V lost 4 bases, and 8 bases had no gene match. This CDR3 spans 17 amino acids. Per the original methods: Researchers report that nucleated cell counts were estimated from reference gene primer amplification. Repertoires were generated with immunoSEQ multiplex PCR, while TCRdb's copy carries only in-frame clones and drops some. V, J and clone size were drawn from that table, and D and trimming were deduced from the DNA. The sample carries 200,000 to 300,000 clones, about 87% recorded once. This clone has just one count. This sequence originates from a human donor in a cohort sampled during active COVID-19. Sequencing was performed on peripheral blood. The rearrangement links TRBV24-1 to TRBJ1-5, with 9 bases identical to TRBD1. CDR3 region: CATSEARTGVGNQPQHF. In nucleotides, the CDR3 is TGTGCCACCAGTGAGGCGAGGACAGGGGTTGGCAATCAGCCCCAGCATTTT.